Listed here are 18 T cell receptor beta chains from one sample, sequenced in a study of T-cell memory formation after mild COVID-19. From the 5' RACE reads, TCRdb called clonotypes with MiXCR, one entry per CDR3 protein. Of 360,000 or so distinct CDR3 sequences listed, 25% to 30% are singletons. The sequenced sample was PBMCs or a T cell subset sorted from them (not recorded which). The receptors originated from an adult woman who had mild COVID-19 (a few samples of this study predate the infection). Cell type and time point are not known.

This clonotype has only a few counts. The chain's CDR3 is CASSPTPGQAYSYEQYF. CDR3 in DNA: TGTGCCAGCAGCCCAACACCGGGACAGGCTTACTCCTACGAGCAGTACTTC. The chain has TRBV7-2 and TRBJ2-7; TRBD1 matches at 8 bases. CDR1 is SGHTA and CDR2 is FQGNSA in the germline V gene. J lost 0 bases, V lost 5 bases, and 12 bases had no gene match. The CDR3 runs to 17 residues.

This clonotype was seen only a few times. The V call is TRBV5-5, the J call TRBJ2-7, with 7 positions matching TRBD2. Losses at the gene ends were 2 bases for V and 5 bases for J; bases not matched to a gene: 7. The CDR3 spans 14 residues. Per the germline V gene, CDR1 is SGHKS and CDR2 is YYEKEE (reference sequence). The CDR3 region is CASSFGAGEDEQYF. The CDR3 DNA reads TGTGCCAGCAGCTTCGGGGCGGGAGAAGACGAGCAGTACTTC.

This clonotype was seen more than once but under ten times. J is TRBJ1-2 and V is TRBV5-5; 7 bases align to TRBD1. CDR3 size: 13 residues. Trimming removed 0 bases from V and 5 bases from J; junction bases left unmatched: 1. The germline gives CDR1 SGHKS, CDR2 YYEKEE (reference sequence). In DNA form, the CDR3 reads TGTGCCAGCAGCTTGGAGGGACAGTATGGCTACACCTTC. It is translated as CASSLEGQYGYTF.

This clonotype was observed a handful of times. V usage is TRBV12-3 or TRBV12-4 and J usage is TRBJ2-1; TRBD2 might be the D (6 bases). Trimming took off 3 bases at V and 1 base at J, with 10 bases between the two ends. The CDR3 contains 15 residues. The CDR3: CASSFGGTSYNEQFF. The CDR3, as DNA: TGTGCCAGCAGTTTTGGAGGGACGTCCTACAATGAGCAGTTCTTC.

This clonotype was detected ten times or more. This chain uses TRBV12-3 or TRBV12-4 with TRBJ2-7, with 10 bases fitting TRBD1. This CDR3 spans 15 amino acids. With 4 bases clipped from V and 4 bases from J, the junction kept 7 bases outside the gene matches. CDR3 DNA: TGTGCCAGCAGTTCCTCCGGGACAGGGGTTTACGAGCAGTACTTC. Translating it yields CASSSSGTGVYEQYF.

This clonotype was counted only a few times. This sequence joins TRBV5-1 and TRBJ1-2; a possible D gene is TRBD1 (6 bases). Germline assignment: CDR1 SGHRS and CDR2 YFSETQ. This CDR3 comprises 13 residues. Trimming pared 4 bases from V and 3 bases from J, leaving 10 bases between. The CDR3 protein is CASSKGVDYGYTF. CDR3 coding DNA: TGCGCCAGCAGCAAGGGGGTCGACTATGGCTACACCTTC.

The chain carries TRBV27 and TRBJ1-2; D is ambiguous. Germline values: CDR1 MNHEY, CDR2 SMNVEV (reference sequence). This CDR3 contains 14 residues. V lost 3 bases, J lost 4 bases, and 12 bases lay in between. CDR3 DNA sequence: TGTGCCAGCAGTTTCCGCCGGGAAGGCTATGGCTACACCTTC. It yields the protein CASSFRREGYGYTF.

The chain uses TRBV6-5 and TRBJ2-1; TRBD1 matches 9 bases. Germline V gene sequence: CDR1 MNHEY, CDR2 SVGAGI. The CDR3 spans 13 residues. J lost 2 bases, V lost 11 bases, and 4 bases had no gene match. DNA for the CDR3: TGTGCCGCTTACAGGGGGCCCTACAATGAGCAGTTCTTC. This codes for CAAYRGPYNEQFF.

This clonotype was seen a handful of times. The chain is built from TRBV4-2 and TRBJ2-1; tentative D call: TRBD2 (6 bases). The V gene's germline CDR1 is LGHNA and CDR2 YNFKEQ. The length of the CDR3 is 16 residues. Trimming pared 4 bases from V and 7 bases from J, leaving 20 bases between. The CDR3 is CASSLGLTGDYNEQFF. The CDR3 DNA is TGTGCCAGCAGCCTTGGCTTAACGGGAGACTATAATGAGCAGTTCTTC.

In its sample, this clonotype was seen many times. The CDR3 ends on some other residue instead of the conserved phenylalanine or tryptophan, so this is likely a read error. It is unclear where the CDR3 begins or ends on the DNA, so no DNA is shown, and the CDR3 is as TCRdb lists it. The chain's CDR3 is CASSYGTSGFLP. The chain couples TRBV6-6 to TRBJ2-6; the table gives TRBD2 as D, unverified against the DNA. The CDR3 totals 12 residues, both ends included. Germline V gene lookup returns CDR1 MNHNY and CDR2 SVGAGI (reference sequence).

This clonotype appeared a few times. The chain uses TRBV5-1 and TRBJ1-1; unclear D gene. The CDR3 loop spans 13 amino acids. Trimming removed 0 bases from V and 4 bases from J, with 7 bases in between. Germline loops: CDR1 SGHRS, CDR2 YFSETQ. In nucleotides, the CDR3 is TGCGCCAGCAGCTTGGCCGATGGCACTGAAGCTTTCTTT. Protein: CASSLADGTEAFF.

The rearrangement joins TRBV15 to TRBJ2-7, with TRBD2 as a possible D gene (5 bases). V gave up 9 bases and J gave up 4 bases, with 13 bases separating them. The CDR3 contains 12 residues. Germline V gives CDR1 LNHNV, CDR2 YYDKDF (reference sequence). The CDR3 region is CATRAPGYEQYF. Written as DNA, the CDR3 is TGTGCCACTAGGGCCCCGGGATACGAGCAGTACTTC.

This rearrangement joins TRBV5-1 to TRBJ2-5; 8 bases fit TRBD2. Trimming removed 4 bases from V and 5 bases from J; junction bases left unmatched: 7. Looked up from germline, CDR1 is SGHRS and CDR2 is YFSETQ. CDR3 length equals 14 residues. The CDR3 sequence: CASSHPSGGETQYF. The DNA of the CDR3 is TGCGCCAGCAGCCACCCAAGCGGGGGCGAGACCCAGTACTTC.

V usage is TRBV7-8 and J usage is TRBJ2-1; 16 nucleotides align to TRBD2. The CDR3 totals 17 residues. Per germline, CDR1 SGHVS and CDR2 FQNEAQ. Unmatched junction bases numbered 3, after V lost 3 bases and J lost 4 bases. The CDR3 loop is CASSLGTSGGEYNEQFF. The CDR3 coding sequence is TGTGCCAGCAGCTTGGGGACTAGCGGGGGGGAGTACAATGAGCAGTTCTTC.

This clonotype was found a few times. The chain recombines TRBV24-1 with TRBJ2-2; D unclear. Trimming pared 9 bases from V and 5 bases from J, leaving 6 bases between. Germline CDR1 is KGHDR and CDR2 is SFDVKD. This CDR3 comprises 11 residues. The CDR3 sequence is CATARTGELFF. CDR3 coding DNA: TGTGCCACCGCCAGGACCGGGGAGCTGTTTTTT.

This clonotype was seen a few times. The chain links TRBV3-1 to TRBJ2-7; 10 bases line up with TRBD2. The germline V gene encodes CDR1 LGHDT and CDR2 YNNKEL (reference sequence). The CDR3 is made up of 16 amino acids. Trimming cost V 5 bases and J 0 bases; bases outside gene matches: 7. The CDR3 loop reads CASSTPGLATSYEQYF. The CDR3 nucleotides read TGTGCCAGCAGCACACCGGGACTAGCGACCTCCTACGAGCAGTACTTC.

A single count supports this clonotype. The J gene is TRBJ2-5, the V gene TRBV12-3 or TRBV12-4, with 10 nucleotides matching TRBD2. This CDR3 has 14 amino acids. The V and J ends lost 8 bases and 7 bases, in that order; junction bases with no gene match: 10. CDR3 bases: TGTGCCAGCCGCCCAGCGGGGGGGTCAGGGACCCAGTACTTC. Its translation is CASRPAGGSGTQYF.

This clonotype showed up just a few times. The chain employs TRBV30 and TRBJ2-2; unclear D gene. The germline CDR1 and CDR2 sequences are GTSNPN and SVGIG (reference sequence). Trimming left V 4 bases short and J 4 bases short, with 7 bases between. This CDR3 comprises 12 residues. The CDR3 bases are TGTGCCTGGACGGACCCCACCGGGGAGCTGTTTTTT. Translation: CAWTDPTGELFF.